The clone carrying this T cell receptor (beta chain) was detected only once. One end of the junction does not line up with germline, which may come from a read error. The record originates from a study of neurological immune-mediated disorders. In TCRdb, the 5' RACE reads were re-called with MiXCR into one record per CDR3 protein. Of fewer than 25,000 distinct CDR3 sequences in the sample, roughly an eighth were seen once. CDR3 length: 14 residues. The time point here: technical triplicate 1. The chain links TRBV12-3 or TRBV12-4 to TRBJ2-7; D possibly corresponds to TRBD1 (6 bases). This TCR derives from a female donor with HTLV-1-associated myelopathy (HAM/TSP). Material: CD4+ T cells from blood. The CDR3: CVSSLDQGSVEQYF. The CDR3 bases are TGTGTCAGCAGTTTGGACCAGGGGAGCGTCGAGCAGTACTTC.